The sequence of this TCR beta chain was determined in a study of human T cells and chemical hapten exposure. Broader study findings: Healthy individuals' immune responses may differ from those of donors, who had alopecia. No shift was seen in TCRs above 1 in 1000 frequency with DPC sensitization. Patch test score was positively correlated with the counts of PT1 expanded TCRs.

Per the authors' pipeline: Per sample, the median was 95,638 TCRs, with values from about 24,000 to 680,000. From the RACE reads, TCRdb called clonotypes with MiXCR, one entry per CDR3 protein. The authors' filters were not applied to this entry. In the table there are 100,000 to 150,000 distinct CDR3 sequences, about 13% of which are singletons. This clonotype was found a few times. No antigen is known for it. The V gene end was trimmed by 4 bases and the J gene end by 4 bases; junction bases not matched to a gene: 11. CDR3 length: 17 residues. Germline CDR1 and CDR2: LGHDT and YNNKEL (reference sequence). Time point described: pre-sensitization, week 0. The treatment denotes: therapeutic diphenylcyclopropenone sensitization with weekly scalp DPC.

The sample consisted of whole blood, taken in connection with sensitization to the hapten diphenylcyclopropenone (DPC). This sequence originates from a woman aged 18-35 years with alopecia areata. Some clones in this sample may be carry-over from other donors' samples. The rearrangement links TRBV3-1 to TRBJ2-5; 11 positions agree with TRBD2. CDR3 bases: TGTGCCAGCAGCCGGACACTAGCGGGGGCCCGTAGAGAGACCCAGTACTTC. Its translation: CASSRTLAGARRETQYF.